The clone carrying this T cell receptor (beta chain) was seen only a few times. Germline-derived CDR1 and CDR2 are LNHDA and SQIVND (reference sequence). The germline V and J ends were trimmed by 5 bases and 7 bases, with 11 bases remaining between them. The CDR3 consists of 13 residues. This specimen belongs to a study of T cells after yellow fever vaccination. TCR cDNA was made by 5'RACE template switching, adding a universal primer site and UMIs. Via MiXCR, TCRdb re-called the 5' RACE reads, giving one row per CDR3 protein. This sample has over 300,000 distinct CDR3 sequences, with approximately 4% found just once.

This rearrangement joins TRBV19 to TRBJ2-2, with D perhaps TRBD2 (5 bases). The receptor comes from a man aged 18 to 30 who received the YFV17D yellow fever vaccine. The source was PBMCs, collected 5 days after the yellow fever booster vaccination. CDR3 nucleotides: TGTGCCAGTAGTTTAAGCGGAGTCGGGGAGCTGTTTTTT. Protein: CASSLSGVGELFF.